These 28 T cell receptor beta chains originate from one sample sequenced in a study of blood T cells in healthy people across ages. Together with a sample-barcoded 5' primer, a J-beta primer mix was included in a second PCR lasting about 7 to 12 cycles. Using its own MiXCR run on the 5' RACE reads, TCRdb lists one record per CDR3 protein. The table lists around 1.7 million distinct CDR3 sequences, 25% to 30% of them singletons, with roughly 8% in the top ten. Material: blood. The receptors derive from a woman between 25 and 40 years old in good health.

The chain links TRBV7-2 to TRBJ1-5; tentative D call: TRBD1 (6 bases). CDR1 and CDR2 from the germline V gene are SGHTA and FQGNSA. The CDR3 has 15 residues. V was trimmed by 2 bases and J by 3 bases, leaving 11 bases between them. The CDR3 DNA reads TGTGCCAGCAGCTTAAACAGGGCCGACAATCAGCCCCAGCATTTT. This gives the protein CASSLNRADNQPQHF.

The chain joins TRBV6-7 to TRBJ2-1; D unresolved. TRBV6-7 counts as an open reading frame of uncertain function. The CDR3 covers 14 residues. V lost 2 bases, J lost 8 bases, and 13 bases lay in between. In DNA form, the CDR3 reads TGTGCCAGCAGTTACGAGTCACACCGGGATGAGCAGTTCTTC. It translates to CASSYESHRDEQFF.

Many counts were recorded for this clonotype. The rearrangement uses TRBV6-5 and TRBJ2-3; the D gene could be TRBD1 or TRBD2 (5 bases each). Germline CDR1 and CDR2: MNHEY and SVGAGI. V was cut by 5 bases and J by 5 bases, with 17 bases left in between. The CDR3 loop spans 15 amino acids. CDR3 nucleotide sequence: TGTGCCAGCAGTCGCATCAGGGACGTTCTAGATACGCAGTATTTT. Translated, it gives CASSRIRDVLDTQYF.

The chain couples TRBV20-1 to TRBJ2-7; TRBD2 might be the D (6 bases). The CDR3 runs to 15 residues. Germline V gene lookup returns CDR1 DFQATT and CDR2 SNEGSKA (reference sequence). The ends were cut back, 1 base at V and 2 bases at J, with 15 bases in the middle. CDR3 in DNA: TGCAGTGCTAGAGGCGAGGGACTCGGGACCTACGAGCAGTACTTC. It translates to CSARGEGLGTYEQYF.

The chain links TRBV9 to TRBJ2-1; D remains ambiguous. This CDR3 is built from 15 residues. Trimming pared 0 bases from V and 0 bases from J, leaving 7 bases between. Germline V CDR1 and CDR2: SGDLS, YYNGEE. The chain's CDR3 is CASSVVWSSYNEQFF. The CDR3 bases are TGTGCCAGCAGCGTAGTCTGGAGCTCCTACAATGAGCAGTTCTTC.

The V call is TRBV7-2, the J call TRBJ2-2, with 7 bases aligning to TRBD1. This CDR3 is 14 amino acids long. Per germline, CDR1 SGHTA and CDR2 FQGNSA. The V and J ends lost 5 bases and 6 bases, in that order; junction bases with no gene match: 6. Here the CDR3 DNA reads TGTGCCAGCAGCCAGTCCCAGGGGGCCGGGGAGCTGTTTTTT. Translating gives CASSQSQGAGELFF.

The gene calls are TRBV14 and TRBJ1-2; 7 bases line up with TRBD1. V lost 2 bases and J lost 12; bases outside the gene matches: 12. Germline CDR1 reads SGHDN; CDR2 reads FVKESK. The CDR3 has 14 amino acids. The CDR3 is CASSQMTGLAGHTF. The CDR3 DNA sequence: TGTGCCAGCAGCCAAATGACAGGGTTGGCCGGCCACACCTTC.

This clonotype was counted between two and nine times. The chain has TRBV29-1 and TRBJ2-1; the D gene is possibly TRBD1 (5 bases). Germline assignment: CDR1 SQVTM and CDR2 ANQGSEA. Trimming removed 1 base at V and 7 bases at J, with 11 bases between. This CDR3 contains 13 residues. The CDR3 loop reads CSVEGGHGNEQFF. CDR3 DNA: TGCAGCGTTGAAGGGGGCCACGGGAATGAGCAGTTCTTC.

This clonotype turned up a few times. A single base separates this from a much larger clone, so it may be a read error. The rearrangement links TRBV12-3 or TRBV12-4 to TRBJ2-1, with no clear D. The CDR3 sequence is 10 residues long. Trimming removed 4 bases at V and 8 bases at J, with 3 bases between. The CDR3 region is CASSCHEQFF. DNA for the CDR3: TGTGCCAGCAGTTGCCATGAGCAGTTCTTC.

This clonotype was found a few times. The chain has TRBV29-1 and TRBJ1-4; 7 bases align to TRBD1. The V and J ends lost 3 bases and 11 bases, in that order; junction bases with no gene match: 12. The CDR3 sequence is 14 residues long. Germline V lookup: CDR1 SQVTM, CDR2 ANQGSEA. The DNA for the CDR3 is TGCAGCGTTGAGGCCCAGGGGGGCAGGAACAAACTGTTTTTT. The encoded protein is CSVEAQGGRNKLFF.

The chain recombines TRBV9 with TRBJ2-3; 7 bases align to TRBD2. V gave up 1 base and J gave up 2 bases; unmatched junction bases: 7. This CDR3 contains 16 residues. Looked up from germline, CDR1 is SGDLS and CDR2 is YYNGEE. CDR3 protein: CASSVRPSGYTDTQYF. DNA for the CDR3: TGTGCCAGCAGCGTAAGACCTAGCGGCTACACAGATACGCAGTATTTT.

J is TRBJ1-1 and V is TRBV7-2, with D perhaps matching TRBD1 (5 bases). V shed 5 bases and J shed 10 bases, with 23 bases lying between them. Germline loops: CDR1 SGHTA, CDR2 FQGNSA. The CDR3 length is 15 residues. CDR3 amino acids: CASSLSGRGEGPAFF. The CDR3 coding sequence is TGTGCCAGCAGCCTATCGGGGCGGGGTGAGGGGCCAGCTTTCTTT.

Note on this clonotype: This could be a read error, since a much larger clone is one nucleotide away. The chain couples TRBV6-2 or TRBV6-3 to TRBJ2-1; D not certain. Germline V lookup: CDR1 MNHEY, CDR2 SVGEGT. There are 14 residues in the CDR3. With 6 bases removed from V and 6 bases from J, the gap between germline ends came to 15 bases. The CDR3 loop is CASRNIVSGNEQFF. CDR3 nucleotides: TGTGCCAGCAGGAACATAGTATCCGGCAATGAGCAGTTCTTC.

The chain has TRBV14 and TRBJ2-5; 9 bases line up with TRBD1. The CDR3 covers 16 residues. J was trimmed by 6 bases and V by 0 bases; bases with no gene match: 8. Germline CDR1 is SGHDN and CDR2 is FVKESK. The CDR3, as DNA: TGTGCCAGCAGCCAAGAGCCGGGACAGGGTGGAAAGACCCAGTACTTC. Protein product: CASSQEPGQGGKTQYF.

V gene TRBV2 combines with J gene TRBJ2-7; D is perhaps TRBD1 (5 bases). The J call may be incorrect, as the DNA end agrees better with TRBJ2-5. The CDR3 loop spans 13 amino acids. Germline V gene data show CDR1 as SNHLY and CDR2 as FYNNEI. The DNA of the CDR3 is TGTGCCAGCAGTCAGGGTATAATCGAGACCCAGTACTTC. Translating it yields CASSQGIIETQYF.

The V call is TRBV2, the J call TRBJ1-6, with D possibly being TRBD1 (5 bases). The CDR3 runs 15 residues. V dropped 7 bases and J dropped 6 bases, with 16 bases sitting between them. CDR1 is SNHLY, CDR2 FYNNEI, per germline. This CDR3 is CASKAGPGSNSPLHF. The DNA of the CDR3 is TGTGCCAGCAAAGCGGGGCCGGGGAGTAATTCACCCCTCCACTTT. Full variable domain (missing parts from reference TRBV2 and TRBJ1-6): EPEVTQTPSHQVTQMGQEVILRCVPISNHLYFYWYRQILGQKVEFLVSFYNNEISEKSEIFDDQFSVERPDGSNFTLKIRSTKLEDSAMYFCASKAGPGSNSPLHFGNGTRLTVT.

Comments on this clonotype: With a much larger clone just one base away, this may be a read error. The chain recombines TRBV29-1 with TRBJ2-1, with a weak D call TRBD2 (6 bases). Germline V gene lookup returns CDR1 SQVTM and CDR2 ANQGSEA. The CDR3 has 16 residues. Trimming removed 3 bases at V and 2 bases at J, with 17 bases between. Here the CDR3 DNA reads TGCAGCGTTGAGTCGGAGGGAAAGAGCCCCTACAATGAGCAGTTCTTC. This codes for CSVESEGKSPYNEQFF.

The genes are TRBV6-2 or TRBV6-3 and TRBJ2-2, with D maybe TRBD2 (5 bases). Trimming cost V 8 bases and J 1 base, with 14 bases left between them. Germline lookup yields CDR1 MNHEY and CDR2 SVGEGT. The CDR3 consists of 15 residues. The CDR3 sequence: CASGGRQGNTGELFF. The CDR3 coding sequence is TGTGCCAGCGGAGGCAGACAAGGGAACACCGGGGAGCTGTTTTTT.

This clonotype was counted only a few times. The chain combines TRBV20-1 with TRBJ2-7; no reliable D call. The CDR3 length is 14 residues. Trimming removed 2 bases at V and 0 bases at J, with 11 bases between. Per germline, CDR1 DFQATT and CDR2 SNEGSKA (reference sequence). Written as DNA, the CDR3 is TGCAGTGCTAGATCGGTATCCCTCTCCTACGAGCAGTACTTC. It specifies CSARSVSLSYEQYF.

This clonotype was observed a few times. This sequence joins TRBV6-2 or TRBV6-3 and TRBJ2-1; possibly TRBD1 or TRBD2 for D (5 bases each). This CDR3 has 14 amino acids. Germline CDR1 MNHEY, CDR2 SVGEGT. With 8 bases removed from V and 1 base from J, the gap between germline ends came to 12 bases. CDR3 in amino acids: CASLRDGSYNEQFF. The CDR3 bases are TGTGCCAGCCTCCGGGACGGGTCCTACAATGAGCAGTTCTTC.

This clonotype showed up many times. The V and J genes are TRBV5-1 and TRBJ2-1, with 8 positions matching TRBD1. Trimming at V came to 4 bases and at J to 0 bases, leaving 3 bases not matched to a gene. The CDR3 is 15 residues long. The germline V gene has CDR1 SGHRS and CDR2 YFSETQ. Written as DNA, the CDR3 is TGCGCCAGCAGCAGGACAGGGCGCTCCTACAATGAGCAGTTCTTC. Its translation: CASSRTGRSYNEQFF. The full variable domain, completed using reference TRBV5-1 and TRBJ2-1, is KAGVTQTPRYLIKTRGQQVTLSCSPISGHRSVSWYQQTPGQGLQFLFEYFSETQRNKGNFPGRFSGRQFSNSRSEMNVSTLELGDSALYLCASSRTGRSYNEQFFGPGTRLTVL.

Here the CDR3 reads CASRSGGAPDTQYF. The CDR3, as DNA: TGCGCCAGCAGGAGCGGGGGGGCCCCAGATACGCAGTATTTT. The rearrangement links TRBV5-1 to TRBJ2-3; TRBD2 matches 10 bases. With 5 bases clipped from V and 4 bases from J, the junction kept 4 bases outside the gene matches. The CDR3 is made up of 14 amino acids. CDR1 and CDR2 (germline): SGHRS, YFSETQ.

This clonotype was picked up a small number of times. The gene calls are TRBV2 and TRBJ1-1; D is undetermined. Trimming removed 4 bases at V and 0 bases at J, with 6 bases between. This CDR3 has 13 residues. CDR1 is SNHLY and CDR2 is FYNNEI in the germline V gene. The CDR3 coding sequence is TGTGCCAGCAGTGGCGAAGTGAACACTGAAGCTTTCTTT. This encodes CASSGEVNTEAFF.

The CDR3 coding sequence is TGCGCCAGCAGCTCGCAGGGCCGACAGGGCGTTACAGATACGCAGTATTTT. Translated, it gives CASSSQGRQGVTDTQYF. This sequence joins TRBV5-1 and TRBJ2-3, with 7 nucleotides matching TRBD1. The V and J ends lost 3 bases and 3 bases, in that order; junction bases with no gene match: 13. This CDR3 has 17 amino acids. CDR1 SGHRS and CDR2 YFSETQ come from the germline V gene.

This clonotype was recorded a few times. The rearrangement joins TRBV20-1 to TRBJ2-7, with 10 bases matching TRBD1. CDR3 length equals 15 residues. V lost 0 bases and J lost 6; bases outside the gene matches: 8. Looked up from germline, CDR1 is DFQATT and CDR2 is SNEGSKA (reference sequence). The CDR3 region has the DNA TGCAGTGCTAGAGAAAGGGGACAGGGGCTACGCGAGCAGTACTTC. It encodes CSARERGQGLREQYF.

V gene TRBV18 combines with J gene TRBJ2-3, with D perhaps TRBD1 (6 bases). V was cut by 4 bases and J by 1 base, with 12 bases left in between. Looked up from germline, CDR1 is KGHSH and CDR2 is LQKENI. CDR3 length: 15 amino acids. The CDR3 nucleotides read TGTGCCAGCTCACTACCGAAGGGGGGCACAGATACGCAGTATTTT. Translation gives CASSLPKGGTDTQYF.

The chain couples TRBV5-1 to TRBJ2-2; D unclear. V was pared by 0 bases and J by 1 base, with 7 bases between. The CDR3 sequence is 15 residues long. Germline CDR1 SGHRS, CDR2 YFSETQ. CDR3 amino acids: CASSLDRKNTGELFF. CDR3 bases: TGCGCCAGCAGCTTGGATAGGAAGAACACCGGGGAGCTGTTTTTT.

This clonotype was counted a few times. The rearrangement links TRBV7-9 to TRBJ2-3; D ambiguous. V lost 7 bases to trimming and J lost 1 base, with 12 bases between them. In germline, CDR1 is SEHNR, CDR2 FQNEAQ (reference sequence). The CDR3 totals 14 residues. The CDR3 spells CASTPPVRTDTQYF. The CDR3 coding sequence is TGTGCCAGCACCCCCCCCGTCCGCACAGATACGCAGTATTTT.